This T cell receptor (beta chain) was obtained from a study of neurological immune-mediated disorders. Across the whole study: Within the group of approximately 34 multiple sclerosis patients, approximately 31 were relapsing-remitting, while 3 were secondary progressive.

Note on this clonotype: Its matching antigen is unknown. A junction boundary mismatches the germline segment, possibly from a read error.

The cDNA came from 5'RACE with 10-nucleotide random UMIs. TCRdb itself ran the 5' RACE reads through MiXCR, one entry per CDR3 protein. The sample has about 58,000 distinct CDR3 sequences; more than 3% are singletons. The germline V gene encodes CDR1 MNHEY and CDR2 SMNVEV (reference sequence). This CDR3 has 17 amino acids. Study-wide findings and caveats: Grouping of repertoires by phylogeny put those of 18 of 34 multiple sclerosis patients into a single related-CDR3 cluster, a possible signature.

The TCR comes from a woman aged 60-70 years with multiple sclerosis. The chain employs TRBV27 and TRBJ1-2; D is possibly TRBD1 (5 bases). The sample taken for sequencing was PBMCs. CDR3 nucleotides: TGTGCCAGCAGTTCCTTTCCCTTGACGGGACGGATCTATGGCTGCACCTTC. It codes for CASSSFPLTGRIYGCTF.